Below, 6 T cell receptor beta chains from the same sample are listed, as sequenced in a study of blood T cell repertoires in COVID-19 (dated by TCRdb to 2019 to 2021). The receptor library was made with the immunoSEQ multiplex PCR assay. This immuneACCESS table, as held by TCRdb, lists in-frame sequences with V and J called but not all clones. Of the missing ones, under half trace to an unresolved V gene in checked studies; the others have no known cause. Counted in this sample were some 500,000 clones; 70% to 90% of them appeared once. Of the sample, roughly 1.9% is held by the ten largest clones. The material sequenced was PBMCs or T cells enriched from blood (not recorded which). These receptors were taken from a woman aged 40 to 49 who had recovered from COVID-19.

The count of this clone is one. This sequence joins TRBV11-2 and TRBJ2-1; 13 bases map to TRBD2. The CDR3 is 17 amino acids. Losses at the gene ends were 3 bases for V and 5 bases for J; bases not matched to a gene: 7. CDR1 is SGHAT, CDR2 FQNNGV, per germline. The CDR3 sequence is CASSFGTSGIYHNEQFF. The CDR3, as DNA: TGTGCCAGCAGCTTCGGGACTAGCGGGATATATCACAATGAGCAGTTCTTC. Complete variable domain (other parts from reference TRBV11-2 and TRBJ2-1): EAGVAQSPRYKIIEKRQSVAFWCNPISGHATLYWYQQILGQGPKLLIQFQNNGVVDDSQLPKDRFSAERLKGVDSTLKIQPAKLEDSAVYLCASSFGTSGIYHNEQFFGPGTRLTVL.

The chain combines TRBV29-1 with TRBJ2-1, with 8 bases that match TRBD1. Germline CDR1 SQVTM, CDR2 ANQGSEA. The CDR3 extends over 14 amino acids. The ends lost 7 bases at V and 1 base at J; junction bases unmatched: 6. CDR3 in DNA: TGCAGCGCCCGGACAGGGCTGTCCTACAATGAGCAGTTCTTC. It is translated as CSARTGLSYNEQFF.

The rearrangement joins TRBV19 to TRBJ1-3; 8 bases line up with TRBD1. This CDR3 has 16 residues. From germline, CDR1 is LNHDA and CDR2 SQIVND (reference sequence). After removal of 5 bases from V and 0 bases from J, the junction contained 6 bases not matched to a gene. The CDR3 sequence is CASSPTGASSGNTIYF. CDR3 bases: TGTGCCAGTAGTCCGACAGGGGCATCCTCTGGAAACACCATATATTTT.

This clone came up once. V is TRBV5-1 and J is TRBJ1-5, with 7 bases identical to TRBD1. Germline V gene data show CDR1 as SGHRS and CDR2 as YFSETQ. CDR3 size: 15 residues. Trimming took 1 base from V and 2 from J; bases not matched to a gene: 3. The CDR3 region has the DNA TGCGCCAGCAGCTTGTCTGGGACAGGCAATCAGCCCCAGCATTTT. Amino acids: CASSLSGTGNQPQHF.

CDR3 sequence (DNA): TGTGCCAGCAGCTTAGGTTCTAGCGTCTCCTACGAGCAGTACTTC. This codes for CASSLGSSVSYEQYF. The chain combines TRBV11-2 with TRBJ2-7; D perhaps matches TRBD2 (6 bases). This CDR3 contains 15 residues. Trimming removed 1 base from V and 0 bases from J, with 10 bases in between. Germline CDR1 SGHAT, CDR2 FQNNGV.

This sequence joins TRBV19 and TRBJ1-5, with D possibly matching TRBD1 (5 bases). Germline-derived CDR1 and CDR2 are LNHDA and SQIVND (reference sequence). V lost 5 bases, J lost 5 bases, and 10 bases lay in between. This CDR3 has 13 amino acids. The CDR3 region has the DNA TGTGCCAGTAGTGTGACAGTTTATCAGCCCCAGCATTTT. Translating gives CASSVTVYQPQHF.